These 10 T cell receptor beta chains share one sample of origin, sequenced in a study of OX40 agonist ivuxolimab in advanced cancers. Produced via immunoSEQ multiplex PCR; TCRdb's table is partial and in-frame only. The sample has roughly 76,000 clones, about 88% seen once. The source was CD4+ or CD8+ T cells sorted from blood, collected in a trial of the OX40 agonist ivuxolimab. The receptor source for this set is an adult with an advanced solid tumor such as melanoma, head and neck, liver or kidney cancer.

This clone appeared once. This chain connects TRBV5-1 to TRBJ1-3; TRBD1 matches 9 bases. From germline, CDR1 is SGHRS and CDR2 YFSETQ. This CDR3 comprises 16 residues. Trimming took 4 bases from V and 3 from J; bases not matched to a gene: 8. Here the CDR3 reads CASSTTGTGIGNTIYF. In DNA, the CDR3 is TGCGCCAGCAGCACGACCGGGACAGGGATTGGAAACACCATATATTTT. The entire variable domain, with the rest obtained from reference TRBV5-1 and TRBJ1-3, is as follows: KAGVTQTPRYLIKTRGQQVTLSCSPISGHRSVSWYQQTPGQGLQFLFEYFSETQRNKGNFPGRFSGRQFSNSRSEMNVSTLELGDSALYLCASSTTGTGIGNTIYFGEGSWLTVV.

This clone was recorded once. The chain combines TRBV23-1 with TRBJ2-4; D is possibly TRBD1 (5 bases). TRBV23-1 is an open reading frame whose function is uncertain. The CDR3 contains 17 residues. Trimming left V 0 bases short and J 0 bases short, with 12 bases between. The CDR3 protein is CASSQSGRAIAKNIQYF. The CDR3 DNA reads TGCGCCAGCAGTCAATCGGGCAGGGCCATAGCCAAAAACATTCAGTACTTC.

This sequence joins TRBV7-6 and TRBJ2-1, with 10 bases identical to TRBD2. Germline values: CDR1 SGHVS, CDR2 FNYEAQ. V shed 2 bases and J 9 bases; nucleotides not matched to a gene: 4. CDR3 length: 14 amino acids. CDR3 bases: TGTGCCAGCAGCTTAAGTCTAGCGGGAGTTGAGCAGTTCTTC. Protein sequence: CASSLSLAGVEQFF.

This chain connects TRBV30 to TRBJ2-2, with a possible D match to TRBD2 (6 bases). V lost 5 bases and J lost 9, with 16 bases in between. The germline V gene has CDR1 GTSNPN and CDR2 SVGIG (reference sequence). This CDR3 comprises 13 residues. In DNA form, the CDR3 reads TGTGCCTGGGGGGGGTTGGTTACCAGGGAGCTGTTTTTT. This gives the protein CAWGGLVTRELFF.

The chain joins TRBV25-1 to TRBJ2-1; the D is unclear. There are 11 residues in the CDR3. From germline, CDR1 is MGHDK and CDR2 SYGVNS. Trimming stripped 4 bases from V and 4 bases from J, with 2 bases between. The CDR3 nucleotides read TGTGCCAGCAGTGGGTACAATGAGCAGTTCTTC. Translated: CASSGYNEQFF.

This clone was found a few times. This chain connects TRBV19 to TRBJ1-1, with TRBD1 identical over 9 bases. V was clipped by 5 bases and J by 5 bases; unmatched bases: 6. Germline V gene sequence: CDR1 LNHDA, CDR2 SQIVND (reference sequence). This CDR3 comprises 14 residues. In nucleotides, the CDR3 is TGTGCCAGTAGTTTCAACAGGGGGCGGACTGAAGCTTTCTTT. Amino acids: CASSFNRGRTEAFF. The complete variable domain, with remaining parts taken from reference TRBV19 and TRBJ1-1, reads DGGITQSPKYLFRKEGQNVTLSCEQNLNHDAMYWYRQDPGQGLRLIYYSQIVNDFQKGDIAEGYSVSREKKESFPLTVTSAQKNPTAFYLCASSFNRGRTEAFFGQGTRLTVV.

This chain connects TRBV2 to TRBJ2-2; D remains unclear. This CDR3 has 15 residues. The germline V and J ends were trimmed by 7 bases and 2 bases, with 14 bases remaining between them. Germline lookup yields CDR1 SNHLY and CDR2 FYNNEI. DNA of the CDR3: TGTGCCAGCACGTGGAACAGTCCTAACACCGGGGAGCTGTTTTTT. Protein product: CASTWNSPNTGELFF.

This chain connects TRBV11-3 to TRBJ2-7, with a tentative D call TRBD2 (6 bases). From germline, CDR1 is SGHNT and CDR2 YENEEA. There are 15 residues in the CDR3. Trimming took 5 bases from V and 0 from J, leaving 14 bases between them. CDR3 nucleotide sequence: TGTGCCAGCAGCAGTCGGGACGGGAGCTCCTACGAGCAGTACTTC. Protein product: CASSSRDGSSYEQYF.

This chain uses TRBV4-2 with TRBJ2-2, with D perhaps TRBD2 (6 bases). The germline gives CDR1 LGHNA, CDR2 YNFKEQ. Trimming left V 0 bases short and J 5 bases short, with 13 bases between. The CDR3 is made up of 16 amino acids. The CDR3 loop is CASSQEWGVNTGELFF. The CDR3 DNA reads TGTGCCAGCAGCCAAGAGTGGGGGGTCAATACCGGGGAGCTGTTTTTT.

This clone was detected only once. This chain connects TRBV18 to TRBJ2-7; 8 bases align to TRBD2. The CDR3 runs 14 residues. Germline CDR1 KGHSH, CDR2 LQKENI. V was clipped by 0 bases and J by 5 bases; unmatched bases: 3. In DNA, the CDR3 is TGTGCCAGCTCACCACCTAGCGGGGCTCACGAGCAGTACTTC. Its protein is CASSPPSGAHEQYF.